Listed below are T cell receptor beta chains from one sample, sequenced in a study of T cell changes during pregnancy in multiple sclerosis. Clones were sequenced by immunoSEQ multiplex PCR, and TCRdb holds only the in-frame ones, with some missing. The data show approximately 130,000 clones, 95% to 98% seen once. The material was peripheral blood, obtained after pregnancy. These receptors were taken from a female donor with multiple sclerosis, enrolled in a pregnancy study. Both conserved end residues are part of each CDR3. The D gene is left open where the match is weak.

V,D,length,CDR3
TRBV28,TRBD1,14,CASSLRTGVTEAFF
TRBV28,TRBD2,14,CASRPGLIPYEQYF
TRBV9,TRBD2,15,CASSVTSGSKNEQFF
TRBV29-1,TRBD1,14,CSVEDRQGSHEQYF
TRBV28,.,13,CASRTGSPYEQYF
TRBV7-9,.,15,CASSLLVASTDTQYF
TRBV5-1,.,15,CASSLVAASTDTQYF
TRBV7-9,.,13,CASSSDSTGELFF
TRBV7-6,.,15,CASSLRGRSSDTQYF
TRBV5-6,.,14,CASSADSLTDTQYF
TRBV7-2,.,15,CASSPNRGANQPQHF
TRBV6-5,TRBD2,14,CASSYVAGDNEQFF
TRBV5-1,TRBD1,17,CASSLDRAGGILDTQYF
TRBV5-4,TRBD1,14,CASSGRDRYHEQFF
TRBV30,TRBD1,19,CAWSVTAGGSHPSDYEQYF
TRBV7-9,.,13,CASSLRGSEKLFF
TRBV19,.,17,CASQYPRSGQKNTEAFF
TRBV19,.,15,CASSIPRGANEKLFF
TRBV20-1,.,11,CSARDIYEQYF
TRBV19,.,15,CASSISASSYNEQFF
TRBV25-1,TRBD1,14,CASSLDRGPDTQYF
TRBV9,TRBD2,13,CASSVGPSGEQYF
TRBV28,.,16,CASRQTGLLVRDTQYF
TRBV6-1,TRBD1,15,CASSMTGTHTGELFF
TRBV5-6,.,16,CASSLALLGAEETQYF
TRBV29-1,TRBD1,14,CSARDRGSQETQYF
TRBV15,TRBD1,15,CATSRRRGVNEKLFF
TRBV23-1,.,11,CASRDNFEQFF
TRBV11-2,.,15,CASTLRSSSTDTQYF
TRBV5-1,TRBD2,15,CASSPMGGLSETQYF
TRBV11-2,TRBD2,14,CASSSVSGSQTQYF
TRBV5-4,TRBD2,13,CASSTGLADEQYF
TRBV28,TRBD1,15,CASSSRQGARLEQYF
TRBV7-9,TRBD2,15,CASSPSGSSYNEQFF
TRBV2,.,11,CASTEVGEAFF
TRBV28,.,14,CASSLASTSGTQYF
TRBV18,TRBD2,16,CASSPPSGGLKDEQYF
TRBV6-5,.,15,CASSYTKRDGGGYTF
TRBV4-3,TRBD2,17,CASSQDRAGLATNEQFF
TRBV6-1,.,14,CASSEVGLFNEQFF
TRBV2,.,15,CASSARGAGKNIQYF
TRBV28,.,15,CASSSPPGIGEKLFF
TRBV28,TRBD1,14,CASSQRDRGFEQYF
TRBV7-9,.,16,CASSLKGRTEGYEQYF
TRBV27,.,16,CASSLSAVSSYNEQFF
TRBV5-1,TRBD2,18,CASSLVPSGSVSTDTQYF